Following are 19 T cell receptor beta chains from one sample sequenced in a study of T cells in Graves' hyperthyroidism and ophthalmopathy. Amplification targeted TCR beta CDR3 regions from RNA transcripts. When the TCR CDR3 underwent first-round RT-PCR, the HTBI primer set was used. Using its own MiXCR run on the multiplex PCR reads, TCRdb lists one record per CDR3 protein. The repertoire holds some 360,000 distinct CDR3 sequences, with about 15% as singletons. Source material: blood. The receptors were gathered from a woman between 55 and 75 years old with Graves' hyperthyroidism.

Ten or more counts support this clonotype. This chain joins TRBV27 and TRBJ2-7; perhaps TRBD2 as D (6 bases). The CDR3 sequence is 13 residues long. Trimming pared 6 bases from V and 2 bases from J, leaving 11 bases between. Germline V gene data show CDR1 as MNHEY and CDR2 as SMNVEV (reference sequence). CDR3 bases: TGTGCCAGCAGGATAACGGGGGCCTACGAGCAGTACTTC. Amino acids: CASRITGAYEQYF.

Ten or more counts support this clonotype. This chain's CDR3 is CASRGTRSYNEQFF. CDR3 sequence (DNA): TGTGCCAGCAGAGGGACCAGATCCTACAATGAGCAGTTCTTC. J is TRBJ2-1 and V is TRBV2, with D possibly called TRBD1 or TRBD2 (5 bases each). Germline lookup yields CDR1 SNHLY and CDR2 FYNNEI. Trimming removed 6 bases from V and 1 base from J, with 10 bases in between. The CDR3 is 14 amino acids.

This clonotype was observed once. This chain links TRBV4-1 with TRBJ1-1; maybe TRBD1 (5 bases). CDR1 and CDR2 from the germline V gene are MGHRA and YSYEKL. The V end lost 0 bases, the J end lost 1 base, and 12 bases lay between the germline ends. This CDR3 is built from 16 residues. As DNA, the CDR3 is TGCGCCAGCAGCCAAGACAATGACAGTCGGAACACTGAAGCTTTCTTT. Translation gives CASSQDNDSRNTEAFF.

This clonotype was counted between two and nine times. This chain joins TRBV30 and TRBJ1-4; no clear D gene. V gave up 2 bases and J gave up 7 bases, with 14 bases separating them. Germline V gene data show CDR1 as GTSNPN and CDR2 as SVGIG (reference sequence). The CDR3 covers 14 residues. The CDR3 sequence: CAWSLKGESEKLFF. In nucleotides, the CDR3 is TGTGCCTGGAGTCTGAAGGGAGAGAGTGAAAAACTGTTTTTT.

This clonotype was counted at least ten times. V gene TRBV12-3 or TRBV12-4 combines with J gene TRBJ2-5; 10 bases fit TRBD2. The J segment lost 3 bases and the V segment lost 4 bases, leaving 2 bases of the junction unmatched. The CDR3 is 14 amino acids. Here the CDR3 reads CASSSSGREETQYF. CDR3 DNA: TGTGCCAGCAGTTCTAGCGGGAGAGAAGAGACCCAGTACTTC.

In this sample, this clonotype turned up a few times. The chain combines TRBV2 with TRBJ1-5, with D possibly being TRBD1 (5 bases). Trimming took 3 bases from V and 6 from J, leaving 15 bases between them. CDR3 length: 15 residues. Germline V gives CDR1 SNHLY, CDR2 FYNNEI. The CDR3 sequence is CASSDWGGGSQPQHF. The CDR3 DNA reads TGTGCCAGCAGTGATTGGGGGGGGGGGAGTCAGCCCCAGCATTTT.

This clonotype was counted only a few times. The chain is built from TRBV20-1 and TRBJ2-2, with 8 bases that match TRBD1. CDR1 and CDR2 (germline): DFQATT, SNEGSKA (reference sequence). The trim removed 5 bases at V and 4 bases at J, leaving 3 bases unmatched. The CDR3 sequence is 13 residues long. CDR3 bases: TGCAGTGCTCGGGACAGGAGCACCGGGGAGCTGTTTTTT. Protein: CSARDRSTGELFF.

This clonotype was seen many times. The chain uses TRBV5-8 and TRBJ2-5, with TRBD1 as a possible D gene (8 bases). CDR1 and CDR2 from the germline V gene are SGHTS and YDEGEE. This CDR3 contains 14 residues. Deletions cut 4 bases from V and 9 bases from J, with 19 bases between. The CDR3 DNA reads TGTGCCAGCAGCCGGGGGGACAGGCAGGCGGCCCAGTACTTC. The encoded protein is CASSRGDRQAAQYF.

The chain links TRBV28 to TRBJ2-7; possibly TRBD2 for D (7 bases). Per the germline V gene, CDR1 is MDHEN and CDR2 is SYDVKM. CDR3 length: 14 amino acids. The ends were cut back, 5 bases at V and 2 bases at J, with 13 bases in the middle. The CDR3 reads CASSPGGHPYEQYF. The CDR3 DNA follows: TGTGCCAGCAGTCCCGGGGGGCATCCCTACGAGCAGTACTTC.

This rearrangement joins TRBV11-2 to TRBJ2-5, with D tentatively TRBD1 (6 bases). The V end was cut by 0 bases, the J end by 1 base, with 18 bases between. This CDR3 region has 18 residues. CDR1 is SGHAT and CDR2 is FQNNGV in the germline V gene. In nucleotides, the CDR3 is TGTGCCAGCAGCTTAGAGGGGTGGGGGCCCCGGGGCCAAGAGACCCAGTACTTC. Its protein is CASSLEGWGPRGQETQYF.

This clonotype came up many times. V gene TRBV3-1 combines with J gene TRBJ2-5; D gene unclear. The V end lost 1 base, the J end lost 5 bases, and 5 bases lay between the germline ends. Germline-derived CDR1 and CDR2 are LGHDT and YNNKEL (reference sequence). This CDR3 contains 12 residues. CDR3 sequence: CASSQVTETQYF. DNA of the CDR3: TGTGCCAGCAGCCAAGTAACGGAGACCCAGTACTTC.

At least ten counts were recorded for this clonotype. This chain links TRBV5-1 with TRBJ2-1; a possible D gene is TRBD1 (5 bases). CDR1 and CDR2 (germline): SGHRS, YFSETQ. The CDR3 is made up of 15 amino acids. V shed 0 bases and J shed 2 bases, with 9 bases lying between them. CDR3 loop: CASSLEDSTYNEQFF. The CDR3 nucleotides are TGCGCCAGCAGCTTGGAAGACAGTACCTACAATGAGCAGTTCTTC.

This clonotype was found many times. This rearrangement joins TRBV29-1 to TRBJ2-5; 8 bases fit TRBD1. From germline, CDR1 is SQVTM and CDR2 ANQGSEA. The CDR3 totals 13 residues. The V and J ends lost 7 bases and 5 bases, in that order; junction bases with no gene match: 9. The CDR3 protein is CSGINRGVETQYF. The CDR3 nucleotides are TGCAGCGGTATCAACAGGGGGGTGGAGACCCAGTACTTC.

The table lists this clonotype with many counts. The rearrangement uses TRBV20-1 and TRBJ2-1; 9 bases fit TRBD1. The CDR3 length is 14 residues. The ends lost 6 bases at V and 4 bases at J; junction bases unmatched: 7. Germline assignment: CDR1 DFQATT and CDR2 SNEGSKA (reference sequence). The CDR3 DNA sequence: TGCAGTGCGGAAGGACAGGGGATGTACAATGAGCAGTTCTTC. It translates to CSAEGQGMYNEQFF.

This clonotype was observed at least ten times. The J gene is TRBJ2-3, the V gene TRBV11-3, with no clear D. Germline CDR1 and CDR2: SGHNT and YENEEA. This CDR3 has 15 residues. V gave up 4 bases and J gave up 5 bases, with 16 bases separating them. The CDR3 loop reads CASSSRQRPVDTQYF. CDR3 nucleotide sequence: TGTGCCAGCAGCTCCAGACAACGACCGGTAGATACGCAGTATTTT.

This clonotype was found a few times. This chain uses TRBV6-2 or TRBV6-3 with TRBJ1-2; 9 bases align to TRBD1. The V and J ends lost 5 bases and 8 bases, in that order; junction bases with no gene match: 9. CDR3 length equals 14 residues. Germline-derived CDR1 and CDR2 are MNHEY and SVGEGT. CDR3 DNA: TGTGCCAGCAGTGAACAGGGGGCTTCGGAAGGCTACACCTTC. It is translated as CASSEQGASEGYTF.

This clonotype showed up many times. The V gene is TRBV3-1, the J gene TRBJ2-1, with 8 nucleotides matching TRBD2. After removal of 1 base from V and 10 bases from J, the junction contained 0 bases not matched to a gene. Germline loops: CDR1 LGHDT, CDR2 YNNKEL (reference sequence). The CDR3 contains 12 residues. The CDR3 loop is CASSQGGREQFF. The CDR3 DNA sequence: TGTGCCAGCAGCCAAGGCGGGAGGGAGCAGTTCTTC.

There are many counts of this clonotype. This chain joins TRBV18 and TRBJ2-7, with 9 bases identical to TRBD1. This CDR3 is built from 14 residues. The germline gives CDR1 KGHSH, CDR2 LQKENI. Trimming took 4 bases from V and 6 from J; bases not matched to a gene: 7. CDR3 nucleotides: TGTGCCAGCTCACGGGACAGGGCAGGCGGCGAGCAGTACTTC. Protein product: CASSRDRAGGEQYF.

In this sample, this clonotype turned up a few times. The V gene is TRBV30, the J gene TRBJ2-4; the match to TRBD1 covers 9 bases. Germline V CDR1 and CDR2: GTSNPN, SVGIG (reference sequence). J was trimmed by 4 bases and V by 4 bases; bases with no gene match: 5. CDR3 length: 14 amino acids. The CDR3 region is CAWTSGTGKNIQYF. The CDR3 nucleotides are TGTGCCTGGACCTCCGGGACAGGGAAAAACATTCAGTACTTC.